This T cell receptor beta chain stems from a study of blood T cell repertoires in COVID-19 (dated by TCRdb to about 2020). Notes on the research overall: Samples from collaborators originated in the United States, Italy and Spain and spanned both the acute and convalescent phases of COVID-19. The material from the prospective study consisted of cDNA or gDNA derived from T cells, B-cell-depleted T cells, or PBMCs. Deeply sampled blood TCRbeta repertoires from subjects exposed to, actively infected with, or recovered from COVID-19 were included in the dataset. The repertoires were made available in a free public database intended to serve as a resource for research on the immune response to SARS-CoV-2. The samples were drawn from two sources: the first 160 participants of the ongoing ImmuneRACE study, and over 1,000 subjects contributed by 6 global collaborators. The sample metadata nearly always contained a de-identified subject ID, COVID-19 status, age in years and sex. Where available, HLA class I and class II types were taken from metadata supplied by the sample provider and were not determined by assay-based typing.

On this clone itself: The antigen it recognizes is unknown. No base quality values were provided; no much bigger clone lies one nucleotide off.

The immunoSEQ Assay, a bias-controlled multiplex PCR, was used to amplify TCRbeta CDR3 regions from genomic DNA. On the study's bioinformatics: The number of nucleated cells in each sample was estimated from the amplification of reference gene primers within the assay. To quantify the absolute abundance of each unique TCRbeta CDR3 rearrangement, sequence reads were collapsed and filtered. For each sample, productive Simpson clonality was calculated as the square root of Simpson's diversity index across productive rearrangements. TCRdb re-hosts the immuneACCESS table, in-frame sequences only. Its copies lack some clones; in the studies checked, an unresolved V gene accounts for under half of them, and the cause for the rest is not known. V, J and clone size were drawn from that table, and D and trimming were deduced from the DNA. The sample contains some 320,000 clones, 90% to 95% of them found a single time. The ten largest clones take up approximately 4.1% of the sample.

Participants in the prospective study were aged about 18 to 90 years, lived in approximately 26 United States geographic areas, and enrolled through a virtual design. To assign participants to cohorts, the prospective study relied on clinical history that participants themselves reported in a screening survey and a study questionnaire. Exposed participants were defined as having been in contact with someone with a PCR-confirmed or clinician-diagnosed COVID-19 case within 2 weeks of study entry. Mobile phlebotomists in the prospective study collected whole blood, serum and a nasopharyngeal or oropharyngeal swab from every participant. Over a roughly two-month period, participants in the prospective study had the option of providing additional blood draws and questionnaires. Prospective study blood samples were shipped either frozen or at room temperature before DNA extraction. There are 17 amino acids in the CDR3, from cysteine to phenylalanine inclusive. Only the CDR3 portion is preserved as DNA: 51 bases, with reading frame beginning at the first base. The V end loses 4 bases and the J end loses 0 bases, and a stretch of 16 bases separates them. Sequences LGHDT (CDR1) and YNNKEL (CDR2) are obtained from the germline V gene (reference sequence).

What the authors observed across the whole study: The amount of clinical and demographic metadata varied by source and participant and was provided uncurated.

The specimen sequenced was PBMCs or T cells enriched from blood (not recorded which). The sequence joins TRBV3-1 (or the pseudogene TRBV3-2) to TRBJ2-4, and the D gene may be TRBD1, 7 bases matching. The source is a woman aged 25 to 45 who had been exposed to COVID-19. DNA sequence: TGTGCCAGCAGCCGCGGGACAGTTGAACTAGCCAAAAACATTCAGTACTTC. This codes for CASSRGTVELAKNIQYF.